The 17 T cell receptor beta chains listed next were all sequenced from one sample in a study of cytomegalovirus exposure and HLA in healthy donors. Amplification used 60 Vbeta primers and 13 Jbeta primers. Profiling relied on immunoSEQ multiplex PCR, and the TCRdb table lists in-frame clones only, not all of them. Recorded for this sample: tens of thousands of clones. Sequenced: PBMCs. These receptors were taken from a woman aged 25 to 39 in good health and CMV-seronegative.

The chain couples TRBV10-3 to TRBJ2-2, with D maybe TRBD1 (5 bases). CDR1 ENHRY and CDR2 SYGVKD come from the germline V gene. The V gene lost 4 bases and the J gene lost 4 bases, with 7 bases spanning the gap. CDR3 size: 13 residues. The CDR3, as DNA: TGTGCCATCAGTGTTACAGGCACCGGGGAGCTGTTTTTT. Amino acid sequence: CAISVTGTGELFF.

V and J are TRBV29-1 and TRBJ1-2; no clear D gene. The ends were cut back, 7 bases at V and 7 bases at J, with 10 bases in the middle. Germline V gene sequence: CDR1 SQVTM, CDR2 ANQGSEA. The CDR3 extends over 10 amino acids. Here the CDR3 DNA reads TGCAGCGCCGGGGAGGGTGGCTACACCTTC. Translated: CSAGEGGYTF.

This chain links TRBV9 with TRBJ2-1, with no clear D. V was clipped by 4 bases and J by 7 bases, with 12 bases between them. This CDR3 is built from 13 residues. Germline assignment: CDR1 SGDLS and CDR2 YYNGEE. CDR3 nucleotides: TGTGCCAGCAGCTCACCCCTCGAGAATGAGCAGTTCTTC. It encodes CASSSPLENEQFF.

The chain uses TRBV19 and TRBJ1-1; no definite D call. V gave up 5 bases and J gave up 1 base, with 14 bases separating them. CDR1 is LNHDA, CDR2 SQIVND, per germline (reference sequence). This CDR3 comprises 15 residues. CDR3 amino acids: CASSLSIPRNTEAFF. The DNA of the CDR3 is TGTGCCAGTAGTCTATCGATTCCCCGGAACACTGAAGCTTTCTTT.

J is TRBJ1-1 and V is TRBV2; tentatively, D is TRBD1 (6 bases). The germline V and J ends were trimmed by 8 bases and 1 base, with 11 bases remaining between them. The length of the CDR3 is 13 residues. CDR1 is SNHLY, CDR2 FYNNEI, per germline. The CDR3 DNA follows: TGTGCCAGCTCCGGACAGACGAACACTGAAGCTTTCTTT. This sequence encodes CASSGQTNTEAFF.

The rearrangement joins TRBV5-4 to TRBJ2-5, with 13 bases matching TRBD2. In germline, CDR1 is SGHNT, CDR2 YYREEE (reference sequence). The CDR3 spans 16 residues. Trimming cost V 4 bases and J 5 bases; bases outside gene matches: 8. CDR3 region: CASSLRTSGGLETQYF. In DNA, the CDR3 is TGTGCCAGCAGCCTGAGGACTAGCGGGGGATTGGAGACCCAGTACTTC. Full variable domain (missing parts from reference TRBV5-4 and TRBJ2-5): ETGVTQSPTHLIKTRGQQVTLRCSSQSGHNTVSWYQQALGQGPQFIFQYYREEENGRGNFPPRFSGLQFPNYSSELNVNALELDDSALYLCASSLRTSGGLETQYFGPGTRLLVL.

The gene calls are TRBV4-1 and TRBJ1-2; tentative D call: TRBD1 (5 bases). V was trimmed by 0 bases and J by 8 bases, leaving 19 bases between them. Germline-derived CDR1 and CDR2 are MGHRA and YSYEKL. This CDR3 region has 16 residues. The CDR3 here is CASSQDLGRDEEGYTF. CDR3 sequence (DNA): TGCGCCAGCAGCCAAGATCTCGGGCGGGACGAGGAAGGCTACACCTTC.

This sequence joins TRBV18 and TRBJ1-1, with D tentatively TRBD1 (5 bases). V lost 0 bases, J lost 6 bases, and 17 bases lay in between. The CDR3 has 16 amino acids. The germline V gene has CDR1 KGHSH and CDR2 LQKENI. CDR3 bases: TGTGCCAGCTCACCACCCCCAACGGAGGGGCACCCTGAAGCTTTCTTT. Translating it yields CASSPPPTEGHPEAFF.

J is TRBJ1-2 and V is TRBV30, with 7 bases fitting TRBD1. The CDR3 loop spans 18 amino acids. CDR1 GTSNPN and CDR2 SVGIG come from the germline V gene (reference sequence). Trimming at V came to 0 bases and at J to 5 bases, leaving 18 bases not matched to a gene. In nucleotides, the CDR3 is TGTGCCTGGAGTGTACAAGGGACAGTGACGCGGGGGGTTTATGGCTACACCTTC. The encoded protein is CAWSVQGTVTRGVYGYTF.

V is TRBV28 and J is TRBJ1-5, with unresolved D. Trimming removed 2 bases from V and 0 bases from J, with 11 bases in between. This CDR3 comprises 16 residues. Germline-derived CDR1 and CDR2 are MDHEN and SYDVKM. The CDR3 sequence: CASSLESAFSNQPQHF. For the CDR3, the DNA is TGTGCCAGCAGTTTAGAGTCAGCGTTTAGCAATCAGCCCCAGCATTTT.

The chain carries TRBV7-9 and TRBJ1-1; weak D call: TRBD1 (6 bases). V was cut by 4 bases and J by 1 base, with 7 bases left in between. This CDR3 has 13 residues. CDR1 and CDR2 (germline): SEHNR, FQNEAQ (reference sequence). The CDR3 loop is CASSSRGNTEAFF. The CDR3 DNA is TGTGCCAGCAGCTCCAGGGGGAACACTGAAGCTTTCTTT. The whole variable domain, filled in from reference TRBV7-9 and TRBJ1-1, reads DTGVSQNPRHKITKRGQNVTFRCDPISEHNRLYWYRQTLGQGPEFLTYFQNEAQLEKSRLLSDRFSAERPKGSFSTLEIQRTEQGDSAMYLCASSSRGNTEAFFGQGTRLTVV.

The rearrangement uses TRBV5-6 and TRBJ2-7; TRBD1 is a possible D gene (6 bases). Trimming removed 3 bases from V and 3 bases from J, with 10 bases in between. Germline CDR1 and CDR2: SGHDT and YYEEEE. The CDR3 length is 13 residues. The CDR3 nucleotides are TGTGCCAGCAGCTATATACAGGGCTACGAGCAGTACTTC. This translates into CASSYIQGYEQYF.

This chain links TRBV29-1 with TRBJ2-1, with D tentatively TRBD1 (5 bases). The CDR3 is made up of 12 amino acids. V lost 3 bases to trimming and J lost 5 bases, with 8 bases between them. Germline CDR1 reads SQVTM; CDR2 reads ANQGSEA. The CDR3 DNA reads TGCAGCGTTGAGGCCAGGGACAATGAGCAGTTCTTC. This sequence encodes CSVEARDNEQFF.

This chain links TRBV7-6 with TRBJ1-4; D is perhaps TRBD1 (5 bases). Germline V CDR1 and CDR2: SGHVS, FNYEAQ. Trimming removed 3 bases from V and 4 bases from J, with 9 bases in between. The CDR3 has 14 residues. The CDR3 nucleotides are TGTGCCAGCAGCTTTAGTCAGGGTAATGAAAAACTGTTTTTT. This sequence encodes CASSFSQGNEKLFF. Combining the CDR3 with reference TRBV7-6 and TRBJ1-4 gives the whole variable domain GAGVSQSPRYKVTKRGQDVALRCDPISGHVSLYWYRQALGQGPEFLTYFNYEAQQDKSGLPNDRFSAERPEGSISTLTIQRTEQRDSAMYRCASSFSQGNEKLFFGSGTQLSVL.

The rearrangement uses TRBV5-6 and TRBJ2-7, with D perhaps matching TRBD2 (6 bases). V lost 4 bases and J lost 6, with 14 bases in between. The CDR3 length is 13 residues. From germline, CDR1 is SGHDT and CDR2 YYEEEE. CDR3 residues: CASSQMGGPEQYF. In DNA, the CDR3 is TGTGCCAGCAGCCAGATGGGAGGACCCGAGCAGTACTTC.

V usage is TRBV19 and J usage is TRBJ1-5; TRBD1 matches at 7 bases. V trimming: 5 bases; J trimming: 5 bases; junction bases outside the gene matches: 21. This CDR3 region has 19 residues. Per the germline V gene, CDR1 is LNHDA and CDR2 is SQIVND (reference sequence). The CDR3 is CASSSMSAGTVYTHQPQHF. The CDR3 nucleotides read TGTGCCAGTAGTTCAATGTCCGCGGGGACAGTGTACACCCATCAGCCCCAGCATTTT.

Worth noting for this clone: Sequence at one end of the junction differs from germline and may be a read error. The V gene is TRBV7-7, the J gene TRBJ2-1, with 9 bases identical to TRBD2. The CDR3 consists of 16 residues. Germline V CDR1 and CDR2: SSHAT, FNYEAQ (reference sequence). DNA for the CDR3: TGTGCTAGCAGTCTCGTAGCGGGGGCTTCCGACAATGAGCAGTTCTTC. As protein: CASSLVAGASDNEQFF.